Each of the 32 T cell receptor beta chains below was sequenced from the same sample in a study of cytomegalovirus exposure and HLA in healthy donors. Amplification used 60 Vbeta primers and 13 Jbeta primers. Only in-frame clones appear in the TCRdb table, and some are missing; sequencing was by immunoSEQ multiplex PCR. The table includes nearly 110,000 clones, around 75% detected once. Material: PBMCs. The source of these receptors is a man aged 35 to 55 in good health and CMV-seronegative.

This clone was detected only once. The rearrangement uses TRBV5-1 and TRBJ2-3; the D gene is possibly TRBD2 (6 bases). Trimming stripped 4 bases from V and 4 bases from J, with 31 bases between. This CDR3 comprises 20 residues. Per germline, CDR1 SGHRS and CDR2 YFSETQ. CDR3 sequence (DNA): TGCGCCAGCAGCACCGGGAGACAGCTTTCCCCCCCGAGACTTGCAGATACGCAGTATTTT. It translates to CASSTGRQLSPPRLADTQYF.

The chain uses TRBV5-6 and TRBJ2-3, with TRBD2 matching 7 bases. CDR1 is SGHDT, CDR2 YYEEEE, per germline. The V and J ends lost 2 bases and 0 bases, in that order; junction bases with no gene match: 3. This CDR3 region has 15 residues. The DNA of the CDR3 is TGTGCCAGCAGCTTCGGGGGGACTAGCACAGATACGCAGTATTTT. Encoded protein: CASSFGGTSTDTQYF.

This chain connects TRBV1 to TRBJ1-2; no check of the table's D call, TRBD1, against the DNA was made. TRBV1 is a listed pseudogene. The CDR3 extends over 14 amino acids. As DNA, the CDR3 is TGCACCAGCCGGGACAGGGGGTTATTTTATGGCTACACCTTC. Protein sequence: CTSRDRGLFYGYTF.

CDR3 nucleotides: TGTGCCAGTAGTATCGGACAGAGCACAGATACGCAGTATTTT. Its translation is CASSIGQSTDTQYF. This chain uses TRBV19 with TRBJ2-3, with a tentative D call TRBD1 (6 bases). CDR3 length: 14 residues. CDR1 is LNHDA, CDR2 SQIVND, per germline (reference sequence). V dropped 3 bases and J dropped 0 bases, with 7 bases sitting between them.

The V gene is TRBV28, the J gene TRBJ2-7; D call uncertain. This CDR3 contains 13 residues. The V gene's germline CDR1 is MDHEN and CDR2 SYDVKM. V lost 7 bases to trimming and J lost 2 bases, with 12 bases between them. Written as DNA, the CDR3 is TGTGCCAGCAAACAAACTAAGACCTACGAGCAGTACTTC. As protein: CASKQTKTYEQYF.

This chain's CDR3 is CASSCPRGKNIQYF. DNA of the CDR3: TGTGCCAGCAGTTGCCCGCGGGGGAAAAACATTCAGTACTTC. The chain has TRBV6-8 and TRBJ2-4, with 7 bases aligning to TRBD2. The CDR3 has 14 residues. The trim removed 4 bases at V and 4 bases at J, leaving 4 bases unmatched. In germline, CDR1 is MNHGY, CDR2 SAAAGT.

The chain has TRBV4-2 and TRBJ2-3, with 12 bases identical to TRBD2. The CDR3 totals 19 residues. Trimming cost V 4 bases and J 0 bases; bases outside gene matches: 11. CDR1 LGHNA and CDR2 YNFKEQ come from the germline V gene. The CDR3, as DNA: TGTGCCAGCAGCCTCACCGGGACTAGCGGGTTAACTAGCACAGATACGCAGTATTTT. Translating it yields CASSLTGTSGLTSTDTQYF.

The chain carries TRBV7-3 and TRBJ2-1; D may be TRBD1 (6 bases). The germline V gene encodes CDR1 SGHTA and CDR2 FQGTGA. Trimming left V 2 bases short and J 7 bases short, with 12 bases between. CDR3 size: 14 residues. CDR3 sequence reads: CASSLLPGVNEQFF. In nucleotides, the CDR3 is TGTGCCAGCAGCTTACTGCCAGGGGTGAATGAGCAGTTCTTC.

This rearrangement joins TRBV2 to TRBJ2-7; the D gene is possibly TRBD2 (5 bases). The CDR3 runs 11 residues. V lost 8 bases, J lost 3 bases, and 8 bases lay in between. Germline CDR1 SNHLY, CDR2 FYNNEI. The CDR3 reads CASLGIYEQYF. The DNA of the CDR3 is TGTGCCAGCCTCGGGATCTACGAGCAGTACTTC.

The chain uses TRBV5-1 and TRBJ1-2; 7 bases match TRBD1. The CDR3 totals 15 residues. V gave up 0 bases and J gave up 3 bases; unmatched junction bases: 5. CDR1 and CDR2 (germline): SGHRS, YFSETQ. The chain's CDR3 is CASSLGDRDYYGYTF. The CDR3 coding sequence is TGCGCCAGCAGCTTGGGAGACAGGGATTACTATGGCTACACCTTC.

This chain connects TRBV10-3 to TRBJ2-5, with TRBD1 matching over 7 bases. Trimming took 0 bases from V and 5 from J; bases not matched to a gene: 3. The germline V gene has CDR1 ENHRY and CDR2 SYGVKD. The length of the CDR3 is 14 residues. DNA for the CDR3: TGTGCCATCAGTGAGTCAGGGGGCGAGGAGACCCAGTACTTC. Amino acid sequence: CAISESGGEETQYF.

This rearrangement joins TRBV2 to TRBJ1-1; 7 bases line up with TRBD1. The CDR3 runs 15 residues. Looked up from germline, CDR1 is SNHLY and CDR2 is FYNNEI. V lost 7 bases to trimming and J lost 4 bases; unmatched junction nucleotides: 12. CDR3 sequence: CASTKTGRRFTEAFF. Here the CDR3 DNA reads TGTGCCAGCACCAAGACAGGGAGGAGATTCACTGAAGCTTTCTTT.

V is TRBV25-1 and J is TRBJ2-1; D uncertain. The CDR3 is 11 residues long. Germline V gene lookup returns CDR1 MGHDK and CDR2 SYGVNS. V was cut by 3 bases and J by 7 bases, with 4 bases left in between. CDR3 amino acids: CASSDTNEQFF. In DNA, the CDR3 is TGTGCCAGCAGTGATACAAATGAGCAGTTCTTC. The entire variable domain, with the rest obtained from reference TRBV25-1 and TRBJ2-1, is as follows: EADIYQTPRYLVIGTGKKITLECSQTMGHDKMYWYQQDPGMELHLIHYSYGVNSTEKGDLSSESTVSRIRTEHFPLTLESARPSHTSQYLCASSDTNEQFFGPGTRLTVL.

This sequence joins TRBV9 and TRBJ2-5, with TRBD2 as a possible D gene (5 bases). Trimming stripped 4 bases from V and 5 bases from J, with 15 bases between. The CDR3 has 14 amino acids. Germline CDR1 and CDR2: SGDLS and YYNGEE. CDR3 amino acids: CASSPPGIRETQYF. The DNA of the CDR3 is TGTGCCAGCAGCCCCCCCGGGATTAGGGAGACCCAGTACTTC. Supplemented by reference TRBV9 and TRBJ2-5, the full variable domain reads DSGVTQTPKHLITATGQRVTLRCSPRSGDLSVYWYQQSLDQGLQFLIQYYNGEERAKGNILERFSAQQFPDLHSELNLSSLELGDSALYFCASSPPGIRETQYFGPGTRLLVL.

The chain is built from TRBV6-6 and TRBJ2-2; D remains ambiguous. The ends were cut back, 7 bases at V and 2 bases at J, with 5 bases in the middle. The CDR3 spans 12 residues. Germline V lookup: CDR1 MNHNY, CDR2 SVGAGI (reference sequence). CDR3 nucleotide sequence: TGTGCCAGCACTATTAACACCGGGGAGCTGTTTTTT. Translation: CASTINTGELFF.

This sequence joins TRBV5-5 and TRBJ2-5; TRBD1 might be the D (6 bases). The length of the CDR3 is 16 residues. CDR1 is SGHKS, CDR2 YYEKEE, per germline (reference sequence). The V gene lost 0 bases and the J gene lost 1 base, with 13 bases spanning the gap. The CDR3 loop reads CASSLGLRGSQETQYF. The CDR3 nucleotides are TGTGCCAGCAGCTTGGGTCTCAGGGGCTCCCAAGAGACCCAGTACTTC.

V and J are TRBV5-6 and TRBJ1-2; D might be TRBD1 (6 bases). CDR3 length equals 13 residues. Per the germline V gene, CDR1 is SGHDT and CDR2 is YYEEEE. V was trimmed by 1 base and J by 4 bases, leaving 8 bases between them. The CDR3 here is CASSLTGIYGYTF. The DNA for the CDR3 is TGTGCCAGCAGCTTGACAGGGATCTATGGCTACACCTTC.

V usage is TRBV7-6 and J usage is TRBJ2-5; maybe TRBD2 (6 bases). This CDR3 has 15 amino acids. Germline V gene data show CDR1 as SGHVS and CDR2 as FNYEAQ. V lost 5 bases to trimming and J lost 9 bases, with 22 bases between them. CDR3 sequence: CASSPDGSAYGAQYF. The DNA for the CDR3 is TGTGCCAGCAGCCCAGACGGGAGCGCTTATGGGGCCCAGTACTTC. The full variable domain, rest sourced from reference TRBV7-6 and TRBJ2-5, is GAGVSQSPRYKVTKRGQDVALRCDPISGHVSLYWYRQALGQGPEFLTYFNYEAQQDKSGLPNDRFSAERPEGSISTLTIQRTEQRDSAMYRCASSPDGSAYGAQYFGPGTRLLVL.

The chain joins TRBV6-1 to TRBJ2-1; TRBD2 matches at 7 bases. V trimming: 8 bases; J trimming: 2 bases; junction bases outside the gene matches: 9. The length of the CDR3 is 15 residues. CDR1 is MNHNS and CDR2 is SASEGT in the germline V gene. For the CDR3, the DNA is TGTGCCAGCGGGGGGGTACCTCGGGCCTACAATGAGCAGTTCTTC. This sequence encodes CASGGVPRAYNEQFF.

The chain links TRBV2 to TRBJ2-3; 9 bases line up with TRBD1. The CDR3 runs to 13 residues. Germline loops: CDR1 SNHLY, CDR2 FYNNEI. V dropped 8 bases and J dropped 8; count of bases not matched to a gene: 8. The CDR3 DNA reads TGTGCCAGCGGCGACAGGGGGGATAGTACGCAGTATTTT. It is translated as CASGDRGDSTQYF. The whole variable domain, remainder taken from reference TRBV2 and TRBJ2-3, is EPEVTQTPSHQVTQMGQEVILRCVPISNHLYFYWYRQILGQKVEFLVSFYNNEISEKSEIFDDQFSVERPDGSNFTLKIRSTKLEDSAMYFCASGDRGDSTQYFGPGTRLTVL.

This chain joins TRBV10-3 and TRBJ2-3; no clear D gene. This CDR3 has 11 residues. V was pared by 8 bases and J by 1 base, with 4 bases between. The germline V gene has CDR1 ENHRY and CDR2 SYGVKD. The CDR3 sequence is CAIAGTDTQYF. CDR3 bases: TGTGCCATCGCGGGCACAGATACGCAGTATTTT.

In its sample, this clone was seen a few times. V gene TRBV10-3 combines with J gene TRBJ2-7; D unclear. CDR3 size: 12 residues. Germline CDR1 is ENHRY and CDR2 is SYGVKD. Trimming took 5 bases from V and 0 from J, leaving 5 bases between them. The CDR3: CAISQDSYEQYF. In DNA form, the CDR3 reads TGTGCCATCAGTCAGGACTCCTACGAGCAGTACTTC.

CDR3 DNA sequence: TGCGCCAGCAGCTCGGACCTACAGGGTTACTCTGGAAACACCATATATTTT. Translating it yields CASSSDLQGYSGNTIYF. This rearrangement joins TRBV5-1 to TRBJ1-3; D may be TRBD1 (6 bases). Trimming stripped 3 bases from V and 0 bases from J, with 16 bases between. Germline values: CDR1 SGHRS, CDR2 YFSETQ. CDR3 length: 17 residues.

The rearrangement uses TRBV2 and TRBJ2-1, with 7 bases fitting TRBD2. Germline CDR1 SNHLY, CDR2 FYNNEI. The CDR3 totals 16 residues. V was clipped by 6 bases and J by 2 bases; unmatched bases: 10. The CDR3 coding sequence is TGTGCCAGCAGGCGATTGGCTAGCGGAGCCTACAATGAGCAGTTCTTC. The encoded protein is CASRRLASGAYNEQFF.

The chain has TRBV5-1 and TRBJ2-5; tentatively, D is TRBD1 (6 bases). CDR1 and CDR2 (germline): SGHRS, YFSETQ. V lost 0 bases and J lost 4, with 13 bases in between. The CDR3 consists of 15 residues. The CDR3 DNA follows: TGCGCCAGCAGCTTGGAGCACGGGACACCAGAGACCCAGTACTTC. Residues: CASSLEHGTPETQYF.

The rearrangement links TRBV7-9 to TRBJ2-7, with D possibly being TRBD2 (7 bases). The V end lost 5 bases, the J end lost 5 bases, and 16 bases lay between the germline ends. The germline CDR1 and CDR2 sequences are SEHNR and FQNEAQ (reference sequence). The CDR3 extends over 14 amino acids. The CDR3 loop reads CASSEGGLGDEQYF. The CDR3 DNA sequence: TGTGCCAGCAGCGAGGGGGGGCTGGGGGACGAGCAGTACTTC.

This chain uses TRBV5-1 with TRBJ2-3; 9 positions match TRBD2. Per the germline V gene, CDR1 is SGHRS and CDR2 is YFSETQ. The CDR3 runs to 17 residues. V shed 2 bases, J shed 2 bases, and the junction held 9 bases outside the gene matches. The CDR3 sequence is CASSFSLASGATDTQYF. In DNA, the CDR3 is TGCGCCAGCAGCTTCAGTTTGGCTAGCGGGGCCACAGATACGCAGTATTTT.

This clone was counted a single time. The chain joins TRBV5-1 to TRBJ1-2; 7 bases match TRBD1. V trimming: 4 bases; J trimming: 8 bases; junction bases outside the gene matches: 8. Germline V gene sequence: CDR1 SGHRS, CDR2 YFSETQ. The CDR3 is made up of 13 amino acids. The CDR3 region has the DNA TGCGCCAGCAGCCAAGGACAGGTTGAGGGCTACACCTTC. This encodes CASSQGQVEGYTF.

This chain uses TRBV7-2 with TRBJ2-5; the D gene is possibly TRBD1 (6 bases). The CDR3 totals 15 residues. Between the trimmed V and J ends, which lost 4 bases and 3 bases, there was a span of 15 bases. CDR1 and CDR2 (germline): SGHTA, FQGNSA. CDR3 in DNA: TGTGCCAGCAGCTCCTACACAGGGCCCGAAGAGACCCAGTACTTC. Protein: CASSSYTGPEETQYF. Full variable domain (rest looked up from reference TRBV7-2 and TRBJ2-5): GAGVSQSPSNKVTEKGKDVELRCDPISGHTALYWYRQSLGQGLEFLIYFQGNSAPDKSGLPSDRFSAERTGGSVSTLTIQRTQQEDSAVYLCASSSYTGPEETQYFGPGTRLLVL.

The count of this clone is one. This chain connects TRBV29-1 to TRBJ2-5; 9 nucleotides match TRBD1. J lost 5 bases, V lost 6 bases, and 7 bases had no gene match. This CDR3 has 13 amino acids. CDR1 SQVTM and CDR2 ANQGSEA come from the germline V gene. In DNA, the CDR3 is TGCAGCGTAGGGGACAGGGCTACGGAGACCCAGTACTTC. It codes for CSVGDRATETQYF.

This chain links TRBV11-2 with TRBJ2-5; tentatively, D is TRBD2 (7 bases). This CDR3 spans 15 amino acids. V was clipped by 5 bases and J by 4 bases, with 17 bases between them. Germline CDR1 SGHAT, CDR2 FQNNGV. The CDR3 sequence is CASSPQRGGAETQYF. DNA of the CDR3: TGTGCCAGCAGCCCACAAAGAGGGGGGGCAGAGACCCAGTACTTC.

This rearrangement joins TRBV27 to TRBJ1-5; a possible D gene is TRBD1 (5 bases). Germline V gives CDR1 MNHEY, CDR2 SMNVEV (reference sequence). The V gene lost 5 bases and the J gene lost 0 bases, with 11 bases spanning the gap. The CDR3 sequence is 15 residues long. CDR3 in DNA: TGTGCCAGCAGTCGGGACTATTCTAGCAATCAGCCCCAGCATTTT. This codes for CASSRDYSSNQPQHF.